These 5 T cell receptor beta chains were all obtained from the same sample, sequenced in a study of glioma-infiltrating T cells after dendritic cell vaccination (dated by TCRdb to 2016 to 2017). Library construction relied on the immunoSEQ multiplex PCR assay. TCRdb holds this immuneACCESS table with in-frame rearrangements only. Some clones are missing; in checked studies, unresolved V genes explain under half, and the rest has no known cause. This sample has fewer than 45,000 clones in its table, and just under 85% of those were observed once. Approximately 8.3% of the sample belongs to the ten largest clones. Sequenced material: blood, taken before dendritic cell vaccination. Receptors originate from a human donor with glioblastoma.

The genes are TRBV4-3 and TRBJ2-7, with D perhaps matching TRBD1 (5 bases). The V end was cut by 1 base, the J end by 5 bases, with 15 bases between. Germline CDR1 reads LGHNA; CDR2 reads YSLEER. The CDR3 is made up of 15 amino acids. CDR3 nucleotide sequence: TGCGCCAGCAGCCAAGGAACAGGTTGGAAACACGAGCAGTACTTC. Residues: CASSQGTGWKHEQYF.

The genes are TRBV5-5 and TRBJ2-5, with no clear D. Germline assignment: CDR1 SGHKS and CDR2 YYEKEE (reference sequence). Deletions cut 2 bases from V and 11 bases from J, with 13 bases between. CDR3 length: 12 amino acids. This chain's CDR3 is CASSLEVGEQYF. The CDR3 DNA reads TGTGCCAGCAGCTTAGAGGTCGGAGAGCAGTACTTC.

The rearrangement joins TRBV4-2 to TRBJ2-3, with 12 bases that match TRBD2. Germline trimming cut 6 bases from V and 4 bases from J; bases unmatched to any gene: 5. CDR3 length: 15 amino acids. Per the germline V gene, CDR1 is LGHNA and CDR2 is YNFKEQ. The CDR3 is CASSRTSGDPDTQYF. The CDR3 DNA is TGTGCCAGCAGTCGGACTAGCGGGGACCCAGATACGCAGTATTTT.

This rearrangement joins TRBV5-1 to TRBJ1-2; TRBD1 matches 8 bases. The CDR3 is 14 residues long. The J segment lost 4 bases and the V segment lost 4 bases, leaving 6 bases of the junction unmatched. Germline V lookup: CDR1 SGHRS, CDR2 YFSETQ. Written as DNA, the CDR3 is TGCGCCAGCAGCAGCAGGGGGCCCAGCTATGGCTACACCTTC. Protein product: CASSSRGPSYGYTF.

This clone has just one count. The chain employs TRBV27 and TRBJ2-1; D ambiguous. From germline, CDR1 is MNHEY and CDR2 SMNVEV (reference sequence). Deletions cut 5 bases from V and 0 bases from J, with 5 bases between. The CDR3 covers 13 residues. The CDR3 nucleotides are TGTGCCAGCAGTCTGAGCTCCTACAATGAGCAGTTCTTC. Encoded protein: CASSLSSYNEQFF.